A selection of T cell receptor beta chains follows, all from one sample in a study of T-cell memory formation after mild COVID-19. TCRdb reanalysed the 5' RACE reads using MiXCR and keeps one entry per CDR3 protein. The sample shows 250,000 to 300,000 distinct CDR3 sequences, approximately 15% of them seen only once. The sequenced material came from PBMCs or a T cell subset sorted from them (not recorded which). These receptors were taken from a man in his late teens or twenties who had mild COVID-19 (a few samples of this study predate the infection). Cell type and time point are not known. The CDR3 runs from the conserved cysteine through the conserved F or W. Fields, in order: D gene, V gene, J gene, clone size, CDR3 DNA, CDR3 protein. A D gene is named only where the DNA matches it firmly. Some rows have no size entry. The others give once, few or many, or a class for an expanded clone.

d_gene: -
v_gene: TRBV13
j_gene: TRBJ2-3
abundance: few
CDR3nt: TGTGCCAGCAGCTTAGCGCTGAGTACGCAGTATTTT
CDR3aa: CASSLALSTQYF

d_gene: -
v_gene: TRBV7-9
j_gene: TRBJ2-7
abundance: once
CDR3nt: TGTGCCAGCAGCGACGCCACAGGGACCTACGAGCAGTACTTC
CDR3aa: CASSDATGTYEQYF

d_gene: -
v_gene: TRBV7-9
j_gene: TRBJ1-2
abundance: -
CDR3nt: TGTGCCAGCAGCTCTCGGGCAGGGAACTATGGCTACACCTTC
CDR3aa: CASSSRAGNYGYTF

d_gene: -
v_gene: TRBV7-9
j_gene: TRBJ2-3
abundance: few
CDR3nt: TGTGCCAGCACCCCTGGGGCCTGGACAGATACGCAGTATTTT
CDR3aa: CASTPGAWTDTQYF

d_gene: TRBD2
v_gene: TRBV7-3
j_gene: TRBJ2-3
abundance: many
CDR3nt: TGTGCCAGCAGCTCCGGGACTAGCCCAGATACGCAGTATTTT
CDR3aa: CASSSGTSPDTQYF

d_gene: TRBD1
v_gene: TRBV9
j_gene: TRBJ1-2
abundance: few
CDR3nt: TGTGCCAGCAGCGTAGAAGGAGGAGGGACAGGGACGTTTGGCTACACCTTC
CDR3aa: CASSVEGGGTGTFGYTF

d_gene: TRBD2
v_gene: TRBV7-2
j_gene: TRBJ2-1
abundance: many
CDR3nt: TGTGCCAGCAGCCTCGCCGTAGCGGGGGGAGACTCCTACAATGAGCAGTTCTTC
CDR3aa: CASSLAVAGGDSYNEQFF

d_gene: TRBD1
v_gene: TRBV20-1
j_gene: TRBJ2-1
abundance: few
CDR3nt: TGCAGTGCTAGAGATTCCAGGACAGGGGGCTACAATGAGCAGTTCTTC
CDR3aa: CSARDSRTGGYNEQFF

d_gene: -
v_gene: TRBV30
j_gene: TRBJ2-2
abundance: -
CDR3nt: TGTGCCTGGCATACCGGGGAGCTGTTTTTT
CDR3aa: CAWHTGELFF

d_gene: TRBD1
v_gene: TRBV3-1
j_gene: TRBJ2-3
abundance: -
CDR3nt: TGTGCCAGCAGCTCGATCAACAGGGGCCATAGCACAGATACGCAGTATTTT
CDR3aa: CASSSINRGHSTDTQYF

d_gene: -
v_gene: TRBV12-5
j_gene: TRBJ2-1
abundance: -
CDR3nt: TGTGCTAGTGGTTTGGTACTCGGAACCTACAATGAGCAGTTCTTC
CDR3aa: CASGLVLGTYNEQFF

d_gene: -
v_gene: TRBV5-4
j_gene: TRBJ1-1
abundance: few
CDR3nt: TGTGCCAGCAGCTTGTCGTGGGGAACTGAAGCTTTCTTT
CDR3aa: CASSLSWGTEAFF

d_gene: TRBD2
v_gene: TRBV15
j_gene: TRBJ2-5
abundance: -
CDR3nt: TGTGCCACCAGCAGGTCCGGGGGGGCTCAAGAGACCCAGTACTTC
CDR3aa: CATSRSGGAQETQYF

d_gene: -
v_gene: TRBV7-2
j_gene: TRBJ2-1
abundance: many
CDR3nt: TGTGCCAGCAGCCCCATGCCAAGGGCCAGCTCCTACAATGAGCAGTTCTTC
CDR3aa: CASSPMPRASSYNEQFF

d_gene: TRBD2
v_gene: TRBV12-3/TRBV12-4
j_gene: TRBJ2-3
abundance: -
CDR3nt: TGTGCCAGCCACATCCTAGCGGGGAGCACAGATACGCAGTATTTT
CDR3aa: CASHILAGSTDTQYF

d_gene: -
v_gene: TRBV29-1
j_gene: TRBJ1-3
abundance: -
CDR3nt: TGCAGCGTTCAGGGGTACGGAAACACCATATATTTT
CDR3aa: CSVQGYGNTIYF